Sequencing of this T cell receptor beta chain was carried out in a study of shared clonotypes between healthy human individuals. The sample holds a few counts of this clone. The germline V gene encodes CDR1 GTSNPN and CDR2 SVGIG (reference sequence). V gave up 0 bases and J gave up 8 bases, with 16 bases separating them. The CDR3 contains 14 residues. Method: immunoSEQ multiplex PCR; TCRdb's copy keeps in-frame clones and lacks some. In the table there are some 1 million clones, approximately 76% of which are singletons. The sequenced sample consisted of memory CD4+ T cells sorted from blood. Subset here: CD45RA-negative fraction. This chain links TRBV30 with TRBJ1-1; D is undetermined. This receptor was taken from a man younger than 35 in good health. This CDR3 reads CAWSVNPERTEAFF. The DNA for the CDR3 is TGTGCCTGGAGTGTAAATCCCGAGCGAACGGAAGCTTTCTTT. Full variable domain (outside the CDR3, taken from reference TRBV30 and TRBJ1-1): SQTIHQWPATLVQPVGSPLSLECTVEGTSNPNLYWYRQAAGRGLQLLFYSVGIGQISSEVPQNLSASRPQDRQFILSSKKLLLSDSGFYLCAWSVNPERTEAFFGQGTRLTVV.